This T cell receptor (beta chain) was captured in a study of T cell repertoires in cytomegalovirus infection. TCRdb independently ran MiXCR on the reads; one entry per CDR3 protein. Of fewer than 300,000 distinct CDR3 sequences in the sample, roughly 25% were seen once. The receptor comes from a human donor in good health (CMV status not recorded). Some clones in this sample may be carry-over from other donors' samples. The specimen was PBMCs.

CDR3 protein: CASSPTRPTENTGELFF. CDR3 DNA sequence: TGTGCCAGCTCACCTACTAGGCCGACAGAGAACACCGGGGAGCTGTTTTTT. V usage is TRBV18 and J usage is TRBJ2-2, with D possibly called TRBD1 or TRBD2 (5 bases each). Per germline, CDR1 KGHSH and CDR2 LQKENI. This CDR3 comprises 17 residues. V was clipped by 3 bases and J by 1 base, with 15 bases between them.